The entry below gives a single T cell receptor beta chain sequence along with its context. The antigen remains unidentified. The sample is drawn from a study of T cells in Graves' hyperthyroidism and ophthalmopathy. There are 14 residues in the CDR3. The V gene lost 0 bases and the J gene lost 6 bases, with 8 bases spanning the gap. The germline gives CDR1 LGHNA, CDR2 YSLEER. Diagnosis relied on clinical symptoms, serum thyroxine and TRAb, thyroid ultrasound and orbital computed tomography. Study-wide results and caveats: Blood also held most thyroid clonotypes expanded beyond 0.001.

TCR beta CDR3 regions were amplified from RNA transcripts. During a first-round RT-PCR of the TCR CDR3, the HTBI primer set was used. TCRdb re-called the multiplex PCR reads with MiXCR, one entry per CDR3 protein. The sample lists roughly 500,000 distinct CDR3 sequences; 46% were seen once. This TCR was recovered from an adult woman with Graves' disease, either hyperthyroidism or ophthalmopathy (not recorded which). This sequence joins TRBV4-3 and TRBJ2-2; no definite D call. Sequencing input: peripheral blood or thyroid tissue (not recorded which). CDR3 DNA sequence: TGCGCCAGCAGCCAAGATACATTTTCCGGGGAGCTGTTTTTT. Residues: CASSQDTFSGELFF.